The TCR beta chain described here comes from a study of T cell responses to AZD1222 COVID-19 vaccine. General observations from the study: Scientists sampled the repertoires only once the peak T cell response had passed. At baseline, seropositivity was found in only a handful of AZD1222 recipients. Possibly, clonal diversity was underestimated; donors were largely white British and included more females. After two AZD1222 doses, spike-specific TCR breadth and depth rose versus day 0.

Profiled with immunoSEQ multiplex PCR; TCRdb holds only in-frame clones, not every one. The sample lists about 110,000 clones, roughly 88% occurring once. CDR3 size: 16 residues. CDR1 is SNHLY and CDR2 is FYNNEI in the germline V gene. Trimming removed 8 bases from V and 1 base from J; junction bases left unmatched: 10. With respect to this clone: Its antigen is not identified.

The specimen was peripheral blood, collected on day 0 of MenACWY control vaccination. This rearrangement joins TRBV2 to TRBJ2-1; 8 positions agree with TRBD2. The TCR was taken from an adult in good health. The DNA of the CDR3 is TGTGCCAGCCATAAAGACCGCGGGGGGTCCTACAATGAGCAGTTCTTC. Amino acids: CASHKDRGGSYNEQFF. Full variable domain (rest looked up from reference TRBV2 and TRBJ2-1): EPEVTQTPSHQVTQMGQEVILRCVPISNHLYFYWYRQILGQKVEFLVSFYNNEISEKSEIFDDQFSVERPDGSNFTLKIRSTKLEDSAMYFCASHKDRGGSYNEQFFGPGTRLTVL.